This entry features one T cell receptor beta chain sequence. The record originates from a study of cytomegalovirus exposure and HLA in healthy donors. 60 Vbeta and 13 Jbeta primers were used in PCR. Clones were read by immunoSEQ multiplex PCR, and TCRdb kept only the in-frame ones, dropping some. Recorded for this sample: more than 95,000 clones. Trimming left V 7 bases short and J 1 base short, with 10 bases between. Germline assignment: CDR1 LNHDA and CDR2 SQIVND (reference sequence). The CDR3 spans 14 residues. This sequence was found in a man in his forties in good health and CMV-seronegative. This chain connects TRBV19 to TRBJ2-2; D gene uncertain. The sample taken for sequencing was PBMCs. This CDR3 is CASTAGKNTGELFF. The CDR3 DNA follows: TGTGCCAGTACGGCAGGAAAGAACACCGGGGAGCTGTTTTTT. The full variable domain, completed using reference TRBV19 and TRBJ2-2, is DGGITQSPKYLFRKEGQNVTLSCEQNLNHDAMYWYRQDPGQGLRLIYYSQIVNDFQKGDIAEGYSVSREKKESFPLTVTSAQKNPTAFYLCASTAGKNTGELFFGEGSRLTVL.